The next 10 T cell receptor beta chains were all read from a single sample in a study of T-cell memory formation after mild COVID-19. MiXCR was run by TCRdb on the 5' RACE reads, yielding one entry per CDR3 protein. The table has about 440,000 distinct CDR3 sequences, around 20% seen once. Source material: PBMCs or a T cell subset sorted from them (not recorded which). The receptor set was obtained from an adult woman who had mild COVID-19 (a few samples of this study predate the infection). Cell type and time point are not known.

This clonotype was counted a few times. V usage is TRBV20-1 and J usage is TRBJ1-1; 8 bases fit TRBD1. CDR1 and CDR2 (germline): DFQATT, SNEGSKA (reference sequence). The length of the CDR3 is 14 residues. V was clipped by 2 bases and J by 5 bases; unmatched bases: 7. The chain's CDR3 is CSARPRGRGTEAFF. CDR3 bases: TGCAGTGCTAGACCCAGGGGGCGCGGGACTGAAGCTTTCTTT.

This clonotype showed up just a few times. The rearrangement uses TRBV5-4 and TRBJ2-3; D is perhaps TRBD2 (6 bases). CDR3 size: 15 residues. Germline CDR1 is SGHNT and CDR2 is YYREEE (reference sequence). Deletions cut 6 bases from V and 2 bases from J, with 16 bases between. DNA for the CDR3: TGTGCCAGCACCACGGGACTTAAGTACACAGATACGCAGTATTTT. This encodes CASTTGLKYTDTQYF.

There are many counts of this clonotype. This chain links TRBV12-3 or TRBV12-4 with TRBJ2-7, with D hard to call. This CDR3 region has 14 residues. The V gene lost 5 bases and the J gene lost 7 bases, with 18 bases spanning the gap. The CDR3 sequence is CASSNRVDWVEQYF. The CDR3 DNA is TGTGCCAGCAGTAACCGGGTCGACTGGGTGGAGCAGTACTTC.

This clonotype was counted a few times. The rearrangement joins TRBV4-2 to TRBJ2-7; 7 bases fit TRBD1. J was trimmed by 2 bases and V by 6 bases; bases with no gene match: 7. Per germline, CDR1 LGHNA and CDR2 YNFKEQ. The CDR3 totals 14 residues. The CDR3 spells CASRLYRGPYEQYF. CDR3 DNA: TGTGCCAGCAGACTGTACAGGGGACCCTACGAGCAGTACTTC.

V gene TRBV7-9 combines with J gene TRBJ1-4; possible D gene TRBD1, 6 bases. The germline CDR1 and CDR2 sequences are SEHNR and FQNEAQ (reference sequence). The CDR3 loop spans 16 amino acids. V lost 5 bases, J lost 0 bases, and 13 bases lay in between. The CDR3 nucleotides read TGTGCCAGCAGCCCCCGACAGGCAACAACTAATGAAAAACTGTTTTTT. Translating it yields CASSPRQATTNEKLFF. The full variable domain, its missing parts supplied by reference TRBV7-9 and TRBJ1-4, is DTGVSQNPRHKITKRGQNVTFRCDPISEHNRLYWYRQTLGQGPEFLTYFQNEAQLEKSRLLSDRFSAERPKGSFSTLEIQRTEQGDSAMYLCASSPRQATTNEKLFFGSGTQLSVL.

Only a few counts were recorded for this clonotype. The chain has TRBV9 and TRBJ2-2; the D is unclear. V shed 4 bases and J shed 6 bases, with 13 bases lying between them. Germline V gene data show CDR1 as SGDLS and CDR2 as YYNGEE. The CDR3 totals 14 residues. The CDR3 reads CASSPFSFSGELFF. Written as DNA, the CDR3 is TGTGCCAGCAGCCCCTTTAGCTTCTCCGGGGAGCTGTTTTTT.

CDR3 amino acids: CASSQGGGVYNEQFF. The CDR3 DNA reads as TGCGCCAGCAGCCAAGGTGGAGGGGTATACAATGAGCAGTTCTTC. V and J are TRBV4-3 and TRBJ2-1; D perhaps matches TRBD2 (6 bases). This CDR3 contains 15 residues. Germline CDR1 LGHNA, CDR2 YSLEER. With 1 base removed from V and 4 bases from J, the gap between germline ends came to 11 bases.

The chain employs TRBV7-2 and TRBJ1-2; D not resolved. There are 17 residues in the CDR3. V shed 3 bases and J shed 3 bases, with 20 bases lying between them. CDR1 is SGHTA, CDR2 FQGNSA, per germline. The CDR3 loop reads CASSLRQGSLFYYGYTF. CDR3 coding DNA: TGTGCCAGCAGCTTGCGTCAAGGGTCCCTATTCTACTATGGCTACACCTTC.

CDR3 in DNA: TGTGCCACCAGCCCCGGACGGGGTAACTATGGCAATCAGCCCCAGCATTTT. Translation: CATSPGRGNYGNQPQHF. The chain uses TRBV15 and TRBJ1-5; D ambiguous. This CDR3 is built from 17 residues. The germline V gene encodes CDR1 LNHNV and CDR2 YYDKDF (reference sequence). Trimming pared 5 bases from V and 2 bases from J, leaving 19 bases between.

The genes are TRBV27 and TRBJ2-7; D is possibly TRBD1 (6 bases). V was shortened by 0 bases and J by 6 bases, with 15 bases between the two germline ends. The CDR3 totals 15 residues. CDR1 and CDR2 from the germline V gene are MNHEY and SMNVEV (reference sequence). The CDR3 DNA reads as TGTGCCAGCAGTTTATCGAGTCAGGGGAACGGCGAGCAGTACTTC. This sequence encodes CASSLSSQGNGEQYF.